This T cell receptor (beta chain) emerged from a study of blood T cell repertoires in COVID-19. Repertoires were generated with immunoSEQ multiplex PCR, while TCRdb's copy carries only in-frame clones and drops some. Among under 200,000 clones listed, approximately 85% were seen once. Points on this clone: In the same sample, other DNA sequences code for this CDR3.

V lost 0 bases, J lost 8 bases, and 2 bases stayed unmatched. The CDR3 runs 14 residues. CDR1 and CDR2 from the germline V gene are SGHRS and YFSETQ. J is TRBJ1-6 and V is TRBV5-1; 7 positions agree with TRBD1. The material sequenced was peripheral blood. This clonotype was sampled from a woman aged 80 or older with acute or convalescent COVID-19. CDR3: CASSLDRGDSPLHF. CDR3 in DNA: TGCGCCAGCAGCTTGGACAGGGGTGATTCACCCCTCCACTTT.